What follows are 20 T cell receptor beta chains derived from one specimen sequenced in a study of blood T cell repertoires in COVID-19. Assay used: immunoSEQ multiplex PCR; TCRdb lists only in-frame clones, some missing. The repertoire includes 190,000 or so clones, around nine tenths of them detected once, and less than 3% sits in the top ten. The sequenced sample consisted of peripheral blood. Receptors were obtained from a middle-aged man with active or convalescent COVID-19.

The J gene is TRBJ2-1, the V gene TRBV6-1; a possible D gene is TRBD1 (6 bases). Germline V CDR1 and CDR2: MNHNS, SASEGT. V was shortened by 4 bases and J by 4 bases, with 23 bases between the two germline ends. The length of the CDR3 is 18 residues. The CDR3 nucleotides read TGTGCCAGCAGTGCCCCAATCCTAAAACGACAGGAGTACAATGAGCAGTTCTTC. Its protein is CASSAPILKRQEYNEQFF.

The chain combines TRBV7-2 with TRBJ2-7; 10 positions agree with TRBD2. V trimming: 5 bases; J trimming: 3 bases; junction bases outside the gene matches: 7. The length of the CDR3 is 15 residues. Germline values: CDR1 SGHTA, CDR2 FQGNSA. The CDR3 DNA reads TGTGCCAGCAGCCCAAGCGGGGGGGCGTACTACGAGCAGTACTTC. It codes for CASSPSGGAYYEQYF.

This chain links TRBV6-5 with TRBJ2-7; 8 positions agree with TRBD1. This CDR3 spans 15 amino acids. From germline, CDR1 is MNHEY and CDR2 SVGAGI. V lost 6 bases, J lost 0 bases, and 7 bases stayed unmatched. CDR3 amino acids: CASRRRTGSSYEQYF. The CDR3 region has the DNA TGTGCCAGCAGGCGGAGGACAGGGAGCTCCTACGAGCAGTACTTC.

This chain uses TRBV5-1 with TRBJ1-5, with no clear D. Between the trimmed V and J ends, which lost 0 bases and 6 bases, there was a span of 13 bases. This CDR3 is 15 amino acids long. The germline gives CDR1 SGHRS, CDR2 YFSETQ. As DNA, the CDR3 is TGCGCCAGCAGCTTGGACCCCTACTCATTTCAGCCCCAGCATTTT. Translated: CASSLDPYSFQPQHF.

The chain couples TRBV4-2 to TRBJ2-1; D not certain. V was shortened by 4 bases and J by 4 bases, with 11 bases between the two germline ends. The CDR3 has 14 amino acids. CDR1 is LGHNA and CDR2 is YNFKEQ in the germline V gene. Here the CDR3 DNA reads TGTGCCAGCAGCCTCCGAACACAATACAATGAGCAGTTCTTC. This translates into CASSLRTQYNEQFF.

V is TRBV21-1 and J is TRBJ1-6; the D call TRBD1 from the table was never checked on the DNA. TRBV21-1 is recorded as a pseudogene. This CDR3 is built from 14 residues. CDR3 coding DNA: TGTGCCAGCAGCAAAGGCCCAGGGAATTCACCCCTCCACTTT. It codes for CASSKGPGNSPLHF.

The chain is built from TRBV5-6 and TRBJ2-7; D remains ambiguous. From germline, CDR1 is SGHDT and CDR2 YYEEEE. The CDR3 totals 14 residues. Trimming cost V 2 bases and J 1 base, with 10 bases left between them. This CDR3 reads CASSFGEASYEQYF. Here the CDR3 DNA reads TGTGCCAGCAGCTTTGGTGAGGCGTCCTACGAGCAGTACTTC.

The rearrangement uses TRBV3-1 (or the pseudogene TRBV3-2) and TRBJ2-7, with TRBD1 as a possible D gene (6 bases). The CDR3 extends over 13 amino acids. V was clipped by 3 bases and J by 6 bases, with 12 bases between them. Germline V gene data show CDR1 as LGHDT and CDR2 as YNNKEL (reference sequence). The CDR3 is CASSQVGAGEQYF. The CDR3 nucleotides read TGTGCCAGCAGCCAGGTGGGGGCCGGCGAGCAGTACTTC.

The rearrangement links TRBV28 to TRBJ1-6; D remains unclear. The V end was cut by 6 bases, the J end by 8 bases, with 11 bases between. CDR3 length: 13 amino acids. The V gene's germline CDR1 is MDHEN and CDR2 SYDVKM. CDR3 region: CASRENLDSPLHF. The CDR3 DNA is TGTGCCAGCAGGGAGAATTTGGATTCACCCCTCCACTTT.

The chain combines TRBV10-3 with TRBJ2-7; tentative D call: TRBD2 (6 bases). CDR1 is ENHRY and CDR2 is SYGVKD in the germline V gene. The CDR3 sequence is 14 residues long. The ends were cut back, 0 bases at V and 5 bases at J, with 11 bases in the middle. Here the CDR3 DNA reads TGTGCCATCAGTGAGTCGTGGGGAGGAAACGAGCAGTACTTC. This codes for CAISESWGGNEQYF.

The gene calls are TRBV4-2 and TRBJ2-1, with D possibly being TRBD2 (6 bases). Germline assignment: CDR1 LGHNA and CDR2 YNFKEQ. V lost 0 bases, J lost 2 bases, and 11 bases lay in between. The CDR3 extends over 16 amino acids. The CDR3 DNA reads TGTGCCAGCAGCCAAGACGGGACTGCAACCTACAATGAGCAGTTCTTC. It codes for CASSQDGTATYNEQFF.

J is TRBJ1-1 and V is TRBV12-3 or TRBV12-4; 7 positions agree with TRBD1. The CDR3 totals 11 residues. Losses at the gene ends were 5 bases for V and 7 bases for J; bases not matched to a gene: 1. CDR3 region: CASSRGREAFF. In nucleotides, the CDR3 is TGTGCCAGCAGTAGGGGGCGTGAAGCTTTCTTT.

This chain uses TRBV5-4 with TRBJ1-2, with D perhaps TRBD1 (6 bases). The CDR3 contains 15 residues. V dropped 4 bases and J dropped 8 bases, with 21 bases sitting between them. Germline V CDR1 and CDR2: SGHNT, YYREEE (reference sequence). The CDR3 DNA reads TGTGCCAGCAGCCGGGGGGGGCAGGATATCGGCGGCTACACCTTC. As protein: CASSRGGQDIGGYTF.

The V and J genes are TRBV7-2 and TRBJ2-1; D is unclear. The CDR3 is 16 amino acids. The V gene's germline CDR1 is SGHTA and CDR2 FQGNSA. Trimming took 0 bases from V and 5 from J, leaving 14 bases between them. CDR3 protein: CASSLARYSLNNEQFF. CDR3 in DNA: TGTGCCAGCAGCTTAGCGCGTTATAGTCTGAACAATGAGCAGTTCTTC.

This clone was counted a single time. The chain links TRBV28 to TRBJ2-7; 9 bases are shared with TRBD2. The CDR3 consists of 16 residues. Germline lookup yields CDR1 MDHEN and CDR2 SYDVKM. V was clipped by 4 bases and J by 4 bases; unmatched bases: 11. CDR3 sequence reads: CASSSTLAGDRYEQYF. The CDR3 DNA is TGTGCCAGCAGTTCCACGTTAGCGGGGGACCGTTACGAGCAGTACTTC.

This chain joins TRBV5-6 and TRBJ2-6; a possible D gene is TRBD1 (6 bases). The V gene lost 6 bases and the J gene lost 0 bases, with 13 bases spanning the gap. The germline V gene encodes CDR1 SGHDT and CDR2 YYEEEE. CDR3 length equals 16 residues. The CDR3 reads CASTQGGSSGANVLTF. In DNA, the CDR3 is TGTGCCAGCACCCAAGGGGGATCCTCTGGGGCCAACGTCCTGACTTTC. Using reference TRBV5-6 and TRBJ2-6 for the parts outside the CDR3, the full variable domain is DAGVTQSPTHLIKTRGQQVTLRCSPKSGHDTVSWYQQALGQGPQFIFQYYEEEERQRGNFPDRFSGHQFPNYSSELNVNALLLGDSALYLCASTQGGSSGANVLTFGAGSRLTVL.

The chain combines TRBV30 with TRBJ2-7, with TRBD2 matching over 8 bases. Trimming removed 4 bases from V and 6 bases from J; junction bases left unmatched: 11. The CDR3 length is 14 residues. Germline lookup yields CDR1 GTSNPN and CDR2 SVGIG (reference sequence). The CDR3 DNA reads TGTGCCTGGACCCCCGGTGGACTAGCTTCCGAGCAGTACTTC. Translating gives CAWTPGGLASEQYF.

CDR3 region: CASALGGTYEQYF. CDR3 nucleotides: TGTGCCAGTGCGCTGGGGGGAACCTACGAGCAGTACTTC. The rearrangement uses TRBV19 and TRBJ2-7, with D tentatively TRBD2 (6 bases). Germline V gene data show CDR1 as LNHDA and CDR2 as SQIVND (reference sequence). With 8 bases removed from V and 2 bases from J, the gap between germline ends came to 13 bases. This CDR3 contains 13 residues.

This clone was found a few times. The rearrangement joins TRBV6-2 or TRBV6-3 to TRBJ2-7; D not certain. Between the trimmed V and J ends, which lost 2 bases and 4 bases, there was a span of 9 bases. Germline CDR1 MNHEY, CDR2 SVGEGT. The CDR3 contains 13 residues. The CDR3 bases are TGTGCCAGCAGTTACACAGACCGTTACGAGCAGTACTTC. Its protein is CASSYTDRYEQYF.

The chain recombines TRBV2 with TRBJ2-7; 9 bases match TRBD1. The CDR3 has 13 residues. Germline CDR1 reads SNHLY; CDR2 reads FYNNEI. V lost 3 bases and J lost 6; bases outside the gene matches: 3. CDR3 bases: TGTGCCAGCAGTGATGGACAGGGGAGCGAGCAGTACTTC. It is translated as CASSDGQGSEQYF.